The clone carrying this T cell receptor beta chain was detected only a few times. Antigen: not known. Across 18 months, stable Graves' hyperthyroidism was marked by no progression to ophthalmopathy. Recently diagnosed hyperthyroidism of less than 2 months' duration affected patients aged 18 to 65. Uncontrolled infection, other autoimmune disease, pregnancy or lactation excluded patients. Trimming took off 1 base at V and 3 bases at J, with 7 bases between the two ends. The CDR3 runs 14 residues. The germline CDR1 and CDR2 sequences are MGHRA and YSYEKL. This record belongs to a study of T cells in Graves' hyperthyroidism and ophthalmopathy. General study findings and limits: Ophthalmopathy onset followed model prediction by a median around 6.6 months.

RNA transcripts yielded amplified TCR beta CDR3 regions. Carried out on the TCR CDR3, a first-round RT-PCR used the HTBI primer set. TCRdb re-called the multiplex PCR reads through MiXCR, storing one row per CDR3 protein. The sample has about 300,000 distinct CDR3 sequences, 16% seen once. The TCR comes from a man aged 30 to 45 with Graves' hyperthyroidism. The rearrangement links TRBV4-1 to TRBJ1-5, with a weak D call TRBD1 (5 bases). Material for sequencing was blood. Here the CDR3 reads CASSQGGVNQPQHF. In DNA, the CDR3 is TGCGCCAGCAGCCAAGGGGGGGTCAATCAGCCCCAGCATTTT.